The next 31 T cell receptor beta chains were all read from a single sample in a study of shared clonotypes between healthy human individuals. Profiled with immunoSEQ multiplex PCR; TCRdb holds only in-frame clones, not every one. This table has about 110,000 clones, 68% appearing once. The sample comprised memory CD8+ T cells sorted from blood. Noted subset: CD45RO+ cells pooled with CCR7-negative TemRA cells. The receptors come from a woman aged 25 to 45 in good health.

Only a few counts were recorded for this clone. This sequence joins TRBV11-2 and TRBJ2-1; no clear D gene. Germline loops: CDR1 SGHAT, CDR2 FQNNGV. V was clipped by 5 bases and J by 9 bases, with 11 bases between them. This CDR3 comprises 12 residues. The CDR3 nucleotides read TGTGCCAGCAGCCGTTATGTGGCTGAGCAGTTCTTC. Protein sequence: CASSRYVAEQFF.

This chain connects TRBV5-6 to TRBJ2-7; 11 positions match TRBD1. The germline V gene has CDR1 SGHDT and CDR2 YYEEEE. The CDR3 runs to 17 residues. V lost 3 bases to trimming and J lost 6 bases; unmatched junction nucleotides: 14. The CDR3 loop is CASSWISTGTGGSEQYF. CDR3 nucleotides: TGTGCCAGCAGCTGGATTTCAACCGGGACAGGGGGTTCCGAGCAGTACTTC. Full variable domain (rest looked up from reference TRBV5-6 and TRBJ2-7): DAGVTQSPTHLIKTRGQQVTLRCSPKSGHDTVSWYQQALGQGPQFIFQYYEEEERQRGNFPDRFSGHQFPNYSSELNVNALLLGDSALYLCASSWISTGTGGSEQYFGPGTRLTVT.

J is TRBJ1-6 and V is TRBV4-1; D is undetermined. V shed 1 base and J shed 6 bases, with 10 bases lying between them. This CDR3 has 15 residues. The germline V gene has CDR1 MGHRA and CDR2 YSYEKL. The CDR3 DNA reads TGCGCCAGCAGCCAAGGAGGAGCTGGTAATTCACCCCTCCACTTT. It codes for CASSQGGAGNSPLHF.

The J gene is TRBJ2-1, the V gene TRBV29-1; D is uncertain. In germline, CDR1 is SQVTM, CDR2 ANQGSEA. The ends were cut back, 0 bases at V and 5 bases at J, with 14 bases in the middle. There are 15 residues in the CDR3. The CDR3 DNA sequence: TGCAGCGTTGAAGATCTAAGAGGCAGTAACAATGAGCAGTTCTTC. It is translated as CSVEDLRGSNNEQFF.

Concerning this clone: This CDR3 is also generated by other DNA sequences in the sample. V usage is TRBV20-1 and J usage is TRBJ2-5; unclear D gene. The end of the DNA aligns better with TRBJ2-7, so the J call may be wrong. Germline-derived CDR1 and CDR2 are DFQATT and SNEGSKA (reference sequence). The CDR3 spans 11 residues. This CDR3 is CSASASYEQYF. DNA for the CDR3: TGCAGTGCTAGTGCGTCCTACGAGCAGTACTTC.

The chain has TRBV6-4 and TRBJ2-3; 12 nucleotides line up with TRBD2. The CDR3 consists of 16 residues. Unmatched junction bases numbered 5, after V lost 3 bases and J lost 4 bases. Germline-derived CDR1 and CDR2 are MRHNA and SNTAGT. The chain's CDR3 is CASSEGGLAGSDTQYF. CDR3 coding DNA: TGTGCCAGCAGTGAAGGAGGACTAGCGGGATCAGATACGCAGTATTTT.

The chain is built from TRBV4-1 and TRBJ2-1, with 8 bases that match TRBD2. After removal of 0 bases from V and 6 bases from J, the junction contained 7 bases not matched to a gene. Germline CDR1 MGHRA, CDR2 YSYEKL. CDR3 length: 16 residues. The CDR3 spells CASSQEGTRSFNEQFF. The CDR3 DNA is TGCGCCAGCAGCCAAGAAGGGACTAGGTCATTCAATGAGCAGTTCTTC.

Written as DNA, the CDR3 is TGTGCCAGCAGCCAACCGAACCGGGACCACCAGTACGAGCAGTACTTC. Translation: CASSQPNRDHQYEQYF. The V and J genes are TRBV7-9 and TRBJ2-7, with D perhaps being TRBD1 or TRBD2 (5 bases each). CDR3 length equals 16 residues. CDR1 SEHNR and CDR2 FQNEAQ come from the germline V gene (reference sequence). Trimming cost V 5 bases and J 4 bases, with 21 bases left between them.

The sample holds many counts of this clone. A much larger clone sits a single nucleotide away, making a read error possible. The J gene is TRBJ2-3, the V gene TRBV6-4; 10 nucleotides align to TRBD2. This CDR3 contains 15 residues. Germline V gene lookup returns CDR1 MRHNA and CDR2 SNTAGT. V gave up 4 bases and J gave up 0 bases; unmatched junction bases: 1. The CDR3, as DNA: TGTGCCAGCAGTGCGACTAGCGGGAGCACAGATACGCAGTATTTT. This codes for CASSATSGSTDTQYF.

Concerning this clone itself: The sample has other DNA sequences that encode this CDR3 too. The chain is built from TRBV19 and TRBJ1-4; no reliable D call. V was clipped by 4 bases and J by 0 bases, with 6 bases between them. The CDR3 consists of 14 residues. Germline V CDR1 and CDR2: LNHDA, SQIVND (reference sequence). The CDR3 nucleotides read TGTGCCAGTAGTAACCGTGCAACTAATGAAAAACTGTTTTTT. Protein sequence: CASSNRATNEKLFF.

This clone was counted only a few times. The CDR3 loop is CASGYEQYF. Written as DNA, the CDR3 is TGTGCCAGCGGCTACGAGCAGTACTTC. The rearrangement uses TRBV27 and TRBJ2-5; D remains unclear. The J call may be in error: the DNA end matches TRBJ2-7 better. Germline V lookup: CDR1 MNHEY, CDR2 SMNVEV (reference sequence). The CDR3 has 9 amino acids.

This clone was counted a few times. The chain has TRBV28 and TRBJ1-2, with D possibly matching TRBD1 (5 bases). This CDR3 spans 12 amino acids. Germline CDR1 is MDHEN and CDR2 is SYDVKM. The germline V and J ends were trimmed by 1 base and 8 bases, with 8 bases remaining between them. CDR3 nucleotides: TGTGCCAGCAGTTTATCCGGGGACGGCTACACCTTC. Protein: CASSLSGDGYTF.

The chain employs TRBV19 and TRBJ2-1; 9 bases are a match to TRBD2. CDR1 is LNHDA and CDR2 is SQIVND in the germline V gene (reference sequence). V was clipped by 5 bases and J by 3 bases; unmatched bases: 5. This CDR3 is 15 amino acids long. In nucleotides, the CDR3 is TGTGCCAGTAGTGCGACTAGCGGACTCTACAATGAGCAGTTCTTC. This encodes CASSATSGLYNEQFF.

This clone was counted a few times. The chain joins TRBV2 to TRBJ2-1, with TRBD2 identical over 15 bases. CDR1 is SNHLY, CDR2 FYNNEI, per germline. The junction had 8 bases not matched to a gene; V was cut back by 8 bases and J by 6 bases. CDR3 length: 16 residues. The CDR3 reads CASGLAGGPMRNEQFF. CDR3 sequence (DNA): TGTGCCAGCGGACTAGCGGGAGGGCCGATGCGCAATGAGCAGTTCTTC.

The V and J genes are TRBV2 and TRBJ2-5, with TRBD2 as a possible D gene (5 bases). V dropped 10 bases and J dropped 2 bases, with 20 bases sitting between them. The CDR3 extends over 15 amino acids. Looked up from germline, CDR1 is SNHLY and CDR2 is FYNNEI. This CDR3 reads CATKGRGNLQETQYF. The CDR3 nucleotides are TGTGCCACCAAGGGTCGGGGAAACCTTCAAGAGACCCAGTACTTC.

The chain carries TRBV19 and TRBJ2-7; D is possibly TRBD1 (6 bases). This CDR3 comprises 14 residues. Trimming stripped 5 bases from V and 2 bases from J, with 13 bases between. The germline gives CDR1 LNHDA, CDR2 SQIVND (reference sequence). The CDR3 protein is CASSLTGLPYEQYF. CDR3 nucleotides: TGTGCCAGTAGTCTAACAGGGCTCCCCTACGAGCAGTACTTC.

The table lists this clone with a few counts. This chain connects TRBV6-4 to TRBJ2-1, with D possibly being TRBD1 or TRBD2 (6 bases each). Germline loops: CDR1 MRHNA, CDR2 SNTAGT. V lost 0 bases and J lost 1, with 10 bases in between. This CDR3 comprises 16 residues. The CDR3 loop reads CASSDSEGVSYNEQFF. Written as DNA, the CDR3 is TGTGCCAGCAGTGACTCGGAGGGGGTATCCTACAATGAGCAGTTCTTC.

The rearrangement links TRBV5-8 to TRBJ2-7; 10 nucleotides match TRBD2. Looked up from germline, CDR1 is SGHTS and CDR2 is YDEGEE. The CDR3 spans 15 residues. V dropped 1 base and J dropped 2; count of bases not matched to a gene: 3. This CDR3 reads CASSLTSGITYEQYF. For the CDR3, the DNA is TGTGCCAGCAGCTTGACTAGCGGGATCACCTACGAGCAGTACTTC.

The chain has TRBV7-9 and TRBJ2-1, with TRBD2 matching over 9 bases. Germline trimming cut 0 bases from V and 10 bases from J; bases unmatched to any gene: 10. Germline V gives CDR1 SEHNR, CDR2 FQNEAQ (reference sequence). This CDR3 has 16 amino acids. CDR3 in DNA: TGTGCCAGCAGCTTAGCTGTGGCGGGAGGGTCCCGGGAGCAGTTCTTC. Protein: CASSLAVAGGSREQFF.

The chain joins TRBV27 to TRBJ1-5; D is uncertain. Germline CDR1 and CDR2: MNHEY and SMNVEV (reference sequence). Trimming removed 5 bases from V and 3 bases from J, with 11 bases in between. This CDR3 has 14 residues. CDR3 residues: CASSVQKNNQPQHF. The CDR3 nucleotides are TGTGCCAGCAGTGTCCAGAAGAACAATCAGCCCCAGCATTTT.

V and J are TRBV5-1 and TRBJ2-1; maybe TRBD2 (6 bases). There are 15 residues in the CDR3. Trimming shortened V by 4 bases and J by 8 bases, and 19 bases separated the two germline ends. Germline lookup yields CDR1 SGHRS and CDR2 YFSETQ. In DNA, the CDR3 is TGCGCCAGCAGCCTAGCTAGCGAGGGTCGGGATGAGCAGTTCTTC. Translated, it gives CASSLASEGRDEQFF.

The V gene is TRBV21-1, the J gene TRBJ1-4; TRBD1 is taken as the D call from the table, unchecked against the DNA. TRBV21-1 is a pseudogene. The CDR3 loop spans 11 amino acids. As DNA, the CDR3 is TGTGCCAGCAGCGAACCAGTTCAGGTGTTTTTT. The encoded protein is CASSEPVQVFF.

The chain employs TRBV4-1 and TRBJ2-7; D might be TRBD1 or TRBD2, each matching 5 bases. V lost 1 base, J lost 4 bases, and 17 bases lay in between. Germline V gene lookup returns CDR1 MGHRA and CDR2 YSYEKL. The CDR3 has 16 amino acids. The CDR3 bases are TGCGCCAGCAGCCAAGCAGTCGCAGGGACGAGTTACGAGCAGTACTTC. Its translation: CASSQAVAGTSYEQYF.

This clone has only a few counts. In DNA form, the CDR3 reads TGTGCCAGCAGTTCTATTCCCAGCTCCTACAATGAGCAGTTCTTC. Its translation is CASSSIPSSYNEQFF. The V and J genes are TRBV28 and TRBJ2-1; D gene ambiguous. V was cut by 4 bases and J by 0 bases, with 10 bases left in between. The CDR3 length is 15 residues. In germline, CDR1 is MDHEN, CDR2 SYDVKM.

This sequence joins TRBV4-2 and TRBJ1-2; the D gene is possibly TRBD1 (6 bases). The CDR3 length is 14 residues. From germline, CDR1 is LGHNA and CDR2 YNFKEQ. Trimming pared 4 bases from V and 2 bases from J, leaving 11 bases between. CDR3 residues: CASSPDSFNYGYTF. DNA for the CDR3: TGTGCCAGCAGCCCGGACAGTTTCAACTATGGCTACACCTTC.

This clone occurred once. The chain is built from TRBV2 and TRBJ2-6; D is ambiguous. Germline V gene data show CDR1 as SNHLY and CDR2 as FYNNEI. CDR3 size: 18 residues. V was pared by 5 bases and J by 5 bases, with 22 bases between. The CDR3 DNA reads as TGTGCCAGCAGTATAGGAGCTTCGATACAAAGTCGGGCCAACGTCCTGACTTTC. Translation gives CASSIGASIQSRANVLTF.

The chain combines TRBV25-1 with TRBJ1-1; D ambiguous. Per the germline V gene, CDR1 is MGHDK and CDR2 is SYGVNS. V lost 3 bases and J 1 base, leaving 9 bases between the germline ends. There are 14 residues in the CDR3. The CDR3 is CASSDGVGNTEAFF. The CDR3 nucleotides are TGTGCCAGCAGTGATGGGGTGGGGAACACTGAAGCTTTCTTT.

The chain is built from TRBV4-2 and TRBJ2-3; 11 bases align to TRBD2. Unmatched junction bases numbered 2, after V lost 5 bases and J lost 4 bases. Germline-derived CDR1 and CDR2 are LGHNA and YNFKEQ. The CDR3 has 14 amino acids. CDR3 in DNA: TGTGCCAGCAGCTTAGCGGGAGGGCCAGATACGCAGTATTTT. The encoded protein is CASSLAGGPDTQYF.

As concerns this clone: A far larger clone is only one base removed, so a read error is likely. Different DNA sequences within this sample yield the same CDR3. V usage is TRBV23-1 and J usage is TRBJ2-7; TRBD1 might be the D (5 bases). TRBV23-1 is treated as an ORF (open reading frame) with a function not yet certain. CDR3 size: 16 residues. The V end lost 11 bases, the J end lost 5 bases, and 28 bases lay between the germline ends. The DNA of the CDR3 is TGCGCCGCCCTGAAGGGGCGTCTCCGAAGTTTGGACGAGCAGTACTTC. It is translated as CAALKGRLRSLDEQYF.

This clone appeared a single time. The chain employs TRBV7-3 and TRBJ2-6; TRBD2 agrees at 8 bases. The CDR3 extends over 18 amino acids. Germline V gene data show CDR1 as SGHTA and CDR2 as FQGTGA. Unmatched junction bases numbered 9, after V lost 4 bases and J lost 1 base. CDR3 coding DNA: TGTGCCAGCAGCTCGAGCGGGAGAGTAGGGTCTGGGGCCAACGTCCTGACTTTC. Its protein product is CASSSSGRVGSGANVLTF.

For this clone: The junction does not match germline at one end; this may be a read error. The rearrangement uses TRBV29-1 and TRBJ1-3; D remains ambiguous. Germline CDR1 reads SQVTM; CDR2 reads ANQGSEA. The CDR3 runs 11 residues. Written as DNA, the CDR3 is TGCAGCGTCACAAGAGGAACCACCATATATTTT. Residues: CSVTRGTTIYF. Complete variable domain (other parts from reference TRBV29-1 and TRBJ1-3): SAVISQKPSRDICQRGTSLTIQCQVDSQVTMMFWYRQQPGQSLTLIATANQGSEATYESGFVIDKFPISRPNLTFSTLTVSNMSPEDSSIYLCSVTRGTTIYFGEGSWLTVV.